This is a list of T cell receptor beta chains from one sample in a study of cytomegalovirus exposure and HLA in healthy donors. The repertoire was sequenced with immunoSEQ multiplex PCR; TCRdb's copy has only in-frame clones and lacks some. Here the sample spans over 95,000 clones, roughly 71% being singletons. Sequencing was done on a sample of PBMCs. The source is a man aged 18 to 30 in good health and CMV-seropositive. The CDR3 runs from the conserved cysteine through the conserved F or W. Each record gives: CDR3 length, D gene, J gene, V gene, clone size, CDR3 protein, CDR3 DNA. The D gene is left open where the match is weak. Rows may omit the clone size; those that give it use once, few, many or a size class.

len: 14
d_gene: TRBD1
j_gene: TRBJ1-3
v_gene: TRBV7-8
abundance: NA
CDR3aa: CASSMGQGANTIYF
CDR3nt: TGTGCCAGCAGTATGGGACAGGGGGCAAACACCATATATTTT

len: 16
d_gene: NA
j_gene: TRBJ1-5
v_gene: TRBV30
abundance: NA
CDR3aa: CAWTTGGGIKNQPQHF
CDR3nt: TGTGCCTGGACCACAGGTGGGGGGATAAAGAATCAGCCCCAGCATTTT

len: 18
d_gene: TRBD2
j_gene: TRBJ2-3
v_gene: TRBV19
abundance: NA
CDR3aa: CASRSIGTSGGVQDTQYF
CDR3nt: TGTGCCAGTAGGTCAATCGGGACTAGCGGGGGTGTGCAAGATACGCAGTATTTT

len: 13
d_gene: TRBD2
j_gene: TRBJ2-3
v_gene: TRBV6-1
abundance: NA
CDR3aa: CASAWGGTATQYF
CDR3nt: TGTGCCAGCGCGTGGGGGGGGACTGCTACGCAGTATTTT

len: 15
d_gene: TRBD1
j_gene: TRBJ2-2
v_gene: TRBV28
abundance: NA
CDR3aa: CASSSRDRAPGELFF
CDR3nt: TGTGCCAGCAGTTCCCGGGACAGGGCGCCCGGGGAGCTGTTTTTT

len: 11
d_gene: NA
j_gene: TRBJ2-2
v_gene: TRBV19
abundance: NA
CDR3aa: CASSRGPELFF
CDR3nt: TGTGCCAGTAGTAGGGGGCCGGAGCTGTTTTTT

len: 17
d_gene: NA
j_gene: TRBJ2-2
v_gene: TRBV28
abundance: few
CDR3aa: CASSLSLRGGTTGELFF
CDR3nt: NA

len: 14
d_gene: TRBD1
j_gene: TRBJ2-4
v_gene: TRBV6-5
abundance: NA
CDR3aa: CASKGQGAKNIQYF
CDR3nt: TGTGCCAGCAAGGGACAGGGGGCCAAAAACATTCAGTACTTC

len: 15
d_gene: TRBD1
j_gene: TRBJ1-5
v_gene: TRBV5-1
abundance: once
CDR3aa: CASRSGTGSFQPQHF
CDR3nt: TGCGCCAGCAGATCCGGGACAGGGAGTTTTCAGCCCCAGCATTTT

len: 16
d_gene: TRBD1
j_gene: TRBJ2-2
v_gene: TRBV5-4
abundance: NA
CDR3aa: CASRARQGIATGELFF
CDR3nt: TGTGCCAGCAGGGCTAGACAGGGTATTGCGACCGGGGAGCTGTTTTTT

len: 17
d_gene: NA
j_gene: TRBJ1-1
v_gene: TRBV9
abundance: once
CDR3aa: CASSVVPGGGARTEAFF
CDR3nt: TGTGCCAGCAGCGTAGTTCCCGGTGGGGGCGCGAGAACTGAAGCTTTCTTT

len: 15
d_gene: NA
j_gene: TRBJ2-3
v_gene: TRBV7-3
abundance: few
CDR3aa: CASSLGLGGTDTQYF
CDR3nt: TGTGCCAGCAGCTTAGGTTTGGGGGGTACAGATACGCAGTATTTT

len: 15
d_gene: TRBD2
j_gene: TRBJ2-1
v_gene: TRBV9
abundance: few
CDR3aa: CASSEGLAGDNEQFF
CDR3nt: TGTGCCAGCAGCGAGGGACTAGCGGGGGACAATGAGCAGTTCTTC

len: 16
d_gene: TRBD1
j_gene: TRBJ2-5
v_gene: TRBV5-5
abundance: NA
CDR3aa: CASSLGTGPAQETQYF
CDR3nt: TGTGCCAGCAGCCTCGGGACAGGGCCGGCCCAAGAGACCCAGTACTTC

len: 16
d_gene: NA
j_gene: TRBJ2-2
v_gene: TRBV6-5
abundance: few
CDR3aa: CASSSEGLLNTGELFF
CDR3nt: TGTGCCAGCAGTTCCGAAGGACTACTGAACACCGGGGAGCTGTTTTTT

len: 15
d_gene: TRBD2
j_gene: TRBJ2-3
v_gene: TRBV5-6
abundance: NA
CDR3aa: CASSLFGGSTDTQYF
CDR3nt: TGTGCCAGCAGCTTGTTCGGGGGGAGCACAGATACGCAGTATTTT

len: 16
d_gene: TRBD1
j_gene: TRBJ2-1
v_gene: TRBV6-4
abundance: few
CDR3aa: CASSLNPGQGFNEQFF
CDR3nt: TGTGCCAGCAGCTTAAATCCGGGACAGGGCTTCAATGAGCAGTTCTTC

len: 15
d_gene: NA
j_gene: TRBJ2-2
v_gene: TRBV14
abundance: few
CDR3aa: CASSQALTRTGELFF
CDR3nt: TGTGCCAGCAGCCAAGCCCTTACTAGAACCGGGGAGCTGTTTTTT

len: 13
d_gene: NA
j_gene: TRBJ1-1
v_gene: TRBV29-1
abundance: few
CDR3aa: CSVVWRANTEAFF
CDR3nt: TGCAGCGTTGTGTGGAGGGCAAACACTGAAGCTTTCTTT

len: 13
d_gene: TRBD1
j_gene: TRBJ1-2
v_gene: TRBV30
abundance: NA
CDR3aa: CAWTRQGVVGYTF
CDR3nt: TGTGCCTGGACTCGACAGGGAGTGGTCGGCTACACCTTC

len: 14
d_gene: TRBD1
j_gene: TRBJ1-1
v_gene: TRBV10-3
abundance: NA
CDR3aa: CAIRQTGLGTEAFF
CDR3nt: TGTGCCATCAGACAGACAGGGCTCGGCACTGAAGCTTTCTTT

len: 13
d_gene: TRBD1
j_gene: TRBJ1-5
v_gene: TRBV6-1
abundance: NA
CDR3aa: CASSGTGNQPQHF
CDR3nt: TGTGCCAGCAGCGGGACAGGCAATCAGCCCCAGCATTTT

len: 14
d_gene: NA
j_gene: TRBJ1-6
v_gene: TRBV7-6
abundance: NA
CDR3aa: CASSLEAGNSPLHF
CDR3nt: TGTGCCAGCAGCTTAGAGGCGGGGAATTCACCCCTCCACTTT

len: 15
d_gene: TRBD1
j_gene: TRBJ1-3
v_gene: TRBV7-2
abundance: NA
CDR3aa: CASSSGQGMGNTIYF
CDR3nt: TGTGCCAGCAGCTCGGGACAGGGGATGGGAAACACCATATATTTT

len: 14
d_gene: NA
j_gene: TRBJ1-1
v_gene: TRBV18
abundance: NA
CDR3aa: CASSKEQGNTEAFF
CDR3nt: TGTGCCAGCTCAAAAGAACAGGGGAACACTGAAGCTTTCTTT